A single sample gave rise to the 10 T cell receptor beta chains below, sequenced in a study of metastatic and nonmetastatic thyroid tumors. Ahead of thyroid surgery, no patient had received treatment of any kind. TCRdb reanalyzed the PCR reads via MiXCR. The sample contains under 95,000 clones, 8.6% of which appear only once. Source material: blood. The receptors come from a female donor with papillary thyroid cancer or a benign thyroid nodule (not recorded which). Some clones in this sample may be carry-over from other donors' samples.

There are a few counts of this clone. The chain has TRBV29-1 and TRBJ2-7; D is unclear. From germline, CDR1 is SQVTM and CDR2 ANQGSEA. This CDR3 comprises 13 residues. The ends were cut back, 6 bases at V and 0 bases at J, with 12 bases in the middle. For the CDR3, the DNA is TGCAGCGTGGGGATCCGACTCTCCTACGAGCAGTACTTC. Amino acid sequence: CSVGIRLSYEQYF.

This clone has a count of ten or more. This chain joins TRBV7-7 and TRBJ2-3, with 10 bases identical to TRBD1. V trimming: 4 bases; J trimming: 4 bases; junction bases outside the gene matches: 5. Per the germline V gene, CDR1 is SSHAT and CDR2 is FNYEAQ (reference sequence). This CDR3 comprises 15 residues. The CDR3 coding sequence is TGTGCCAGCAGCTCGGGACAGGGGAGGTCAGATACGCAGTATTTT. This encodes CASSSGQGRSDTQYF.

Concerning this clone: This could be a read error, since a much larger clone is one nucleotide away. The V call is TRBV7-6, the J call TRBJ2-1; D is possibly TRBD2 (5 bases). Germline V gene data show CDR1 as SGHVS and CDR2 as FNYEAQ. The CDR3 spans 12 residues. V lost 1 base and J 9 bases, leaving 7 bases between the germline ends. The CDR3 loop reads CASSLGGSEQFF. The DNA of the CDR3 is TGTGCCAGCAGCTTAGGAGGGAGTGAGCAGTTCTTC.

This clone has ten or more counts. The V and J genes are TRBV11-2 and TRBJ2-7; D is perhaps TRBD1 or TRBD2 (5 bases each). Looked up from germline, CDR1 is SGHAT and CDR2 is FQNNGV. V lost 0 bases to trimming and J lost 3 bases, with 18 bases between them. The CDR3 has 17 amino acids. The CDR3 DNA follows: TGTGCCAGCAGCTTAGATAACCCTCCCGGGGCCCTCTACGAGCAGTACTTC. It translates to CASSLDNPPGALYEQYF. Variable domain in full (rest from reference TRBV11-2 and TRBJ2-7): EAGVAQSPRYKIIEKRQSVAFWCNPISGHATLYWYQQILGQGPKLLIQFQNNGVVDDSQLPKDRFSAERLKGVDSTLKIQPAKLEDSAVYLCASSLDNPPGALYEQYFGPGTRLTVT.

V gene TRBV18 combines with J gene TRBJ2-3; possibly TRBD2 for D (5 bases). This CDR3 is 14 amino acids long. Trimming left V 3 bases short and J 3 bases short, with 10 bases between. Germline CDR1 is KGHSH and CDR2 is LQKENI. CDR3: CASSPPCGTDTQYF. DNA of the CDR3: TGTGCCAGCTCACCCCCGTGCGGGACAGATACGCAGTATTTT.

Ten or more counts support this clone. This sequence joins TRBV2 and TRBJ2-7; D uncertain. Trimming stripped 10 bases from V and 0 bases from J, with 16 bases between. CDR1 is SNHLY and CDR2 is FYNNEI in the germline V gene. This CDR3 has 14 residues. DNA of the CDR3: TGTGCCACGACAAGAGAGAAGAACTCCTACGAGCAGTACTTC. This encodes CATTREKNSYEQYF.

This clone was recorded many times. Other DNA sequences in this specimen translate into the identical CDR3. The J gene is TRBJ2-7, the V gene TRBV11-2; no clear D gene. Germline V CDR1 and CDR2: SGHAT, FQNNGV. The CDR3 has 12 amino acids. V lost 7 bases and J 6 bases, leaving 13 bases between the germline ends. The CDR3 is CASNPLPGEQYF. CDR3 nucleotides: TGTGCCAGCAATCCCTTACCCGGCGAGCAGTACTTC.

This clone was seen repeatedly, ten times or more. The gene calls are TRBV6-1 and TRBJ2-1, with 8 positions matching TRBD1. CDR1 and CDR2 from the germline V gene are MNHNS and SASEGT. With V trimmed by 6 bases and J by 3 bases, 7 bases remained unmatched. This CDR3 has 15 residues. DNA of the CDR3: TGTGCCAGCAGATCCGACAGGGGAGGCTACAATGAGCAGTTCTTC. Translation: CASRSDRGGYNEQFF.

The table lists this clone with many counts. This chain connects TRBV20-1 to TRBJ1-5, with unresolved D. Germline V gene sequence: CDR1 DFQATT, CDR2 SNEGSKA (reference sequence). This CDR3 region has 13 residues. Trimming stripped 2 bases from V and 0 bases from J, with 5 bases between. The CDR3 DNA reads TGCAGTGCTAGATTGTCTAGCAATCAGCCCCAGCATTTT. Translation gives CSARLSSNQPQHF.

Worth noting for this clone: One junction end does not reproduce the germline sequence, and a read error may be involved. V gene TRBV6-5 combines with J gene TRBJ2-3; 9 positions match TRBD2. This CDR3 has 15 amino acids. Germline V gene lookup returns CDR1 MNHEY and CDR2 SVGAGI. The CDR3 here is CASSYSAGGADTQYF. CDR3 nucleotide sequence: TGCGCCAGCAGTTACTCAGCGGGGGGAGCAGATACGCAGTATTTT.